This passage covers 10 T cell receptor beta chains from one sample sequenced in a study of blood T cells in healthy people across ages. PCR was performed a second time for about 7 to 11 cycles using a sample-barcoded 5' primer and a J-beta primer mix. TCRdb recomputed calls from the 5' RACE reads with MiXCR, one row per CDR3 protein. This sample yields 650,000 to 1,000,000 distinct CDR3 sequences, of which 36% are seen a single time; 10% to 15% belongs to the top ten. The specimen sequenced was blood. These receptors originate from a man aged 18-30 years in good health.

This chain links TRBV25-1 with TRBJ2-7, with D hard to call. The closer fit of TRBJ2-5 to the DNA end suggests the J call may be wrong. This CDR3 region has 13 residues. Germline assignment: CDR1 MGHDK and CDR2 SYGVNS. This CDR3 reads CASSELWVETQYF. In nucleotides, the CDR3 is TGTGCCAGCAGTGAATTATGGGTAGAGACCCAGTACTTC.

This clonotype was seen repeatedly, ten times or more. V usage is TRBV5-5 and J usage is TRBJ2-7; D is uncertain. This CDR3 region has 14 residues. V was shortened by 2 bases and J by 4 bases, with 13 bases between the two germline ends. Germline assignment: CDR1 SGHKS and CDR2 YYEKEE (reference sequence). CDR3 sequence: CASSLRPPSYEQYF. The CDR3 DNA reads TGTGCCAGCAGCTTAAGACCCCCTTCTTACGAGCAGTACTTC.

This clonotype was seen a few times. The genes are TRBV12-3 or TRBV12-4 and TRBJ2-5, with TRBD2 matching over 9 bases. The CDR3 is made up of 13 amino acids. Losses at the gene ends were 5 bases for V and 3 bases for J; bases not matched to a gene: 1. In DNA, the CDR3 is TGTGCCAGCAGTAAGCGGGGGGAAGAGACCCAGTACTTC. Its protein product is CASSKRGEETQYF.

The chain is built from TRBV5-1 and TRBJ1-2; D unresolved. This CDR3 is 14 amino acids long. CDR1 SGHRS and CDR2 YFSETQ come from the germline V gene. The V gene lost 1 base and the J gene lost 6 bases, with 13 bases spanning the gap. CDR3 residues: CASSLKTENDGYTF. As DNA, the CDR3 is TGCGCCAGCAGCTTGAAAACCGAAAACGATGGCTACACCTTC.

This clonotype was seen just once. This sequence may be a read error, since a much larger clone differs from it by one base. This chain connects TRBV12-3 or TRBV12-4 to TRBJ1-5; D not resolved. The CDR3 length is 14 residues. The CDR3: CACSLAPTDQPQHF. CDR3 coding DNA: TGTGCCTGCAGTTTAGCCCCCACGGATCAGCCCCAGCATTTT.

This clonotype was recorded many times. The chain employs TRBV7-9 and TRBJ1-5, with a weak D call TRBD1 (6 bases). In germline, CDR1 is SEHNR, CDR2 FQNEAQ (reference sequence). Trimming cost V 3 bases and J 1 base, with 10 bases left between them. CDR3 size: 15 residues. CDR3 region: CASSLGAESNQPQHF. The CDR3 DNA is TGTGCCAGCAGCTTGGGGGCGGAAAGCAATCAGCCCCAGCATTTT.

This sequence joins TRBV7-2 and TRBJ2-7; D not resolved. CDR3 length: 14 amino acids. In germline, CDR1 is SGHTA, CDR2 FQGNSA. Between the trimmed V and J ends, which lost 2 bases and 7 bases, there was a span of 15 bases. The CDR3 here is CASSLKRPPNEQYF. In nucleotides, the CDR3 is TGTGCCAGCAGCTTAAAGCGCCCCCCCAATGAGCAGTACTTC.

This chain connects TRBV7-2 to TRBJ1-2; a weak D match, TRBD1 (5 bases). V was clipped by 2 bases and J by 1 base, with 11 bases between them. CDR3 length: 15 residues. Germline V gene data show CDR1 as SGHTA and CDR2 as FQGNSA. The CDR3 region is CASSLQGGNNYGYTF. CDR3 DNA sequence: TGTGCCAGCAGCTTACAGGGCGGGAATAACTATGGCTACACCTTC.

This clonotype was picked up a small number of times. J is TRBJ2-5 and V is TRBV6-5; D is possibly TRBD1 or TRBD2 (5 bases each). The germline gives CDR1 MNHEY, CDR2 SVGAGI. Trimming cost V 6 bases and J 0 bases, with 14 bases left between them. This CDR3 contains 15 residues. The CDR3 nucleotides read TGTGCCAGCAGCCGGGACGAGCCCAACCAAGAGACCCAGTACTTC. Amino acid sequence: CASSRDEPNQETQYF.

CDR3 coding DNA: TGTGCCAGCAGCCACCAGGGCGGGGGTATCAATCAGCCCCAGCATTTT. Translation gives CASSHQGGGINQPQHF. This chain connects TRBV7-2 to TRBJ1-5, with D possibly TRBD1 on 5 matching bases. The V end was cut by 5 bases, the J end by 3 bases, with 17 bases between. The CDR3 has 16 amino acids. Germline V CDR1 and CDR2: SGHTA, FQGNSA.